These T cell receptor beta chains were read from a single sample in a study of T cells in Graves' hyperthyroidism and ophthalmopathy. A single record per CDR3 protein comes from TCRdb applying MiXCR to the multiplex PCR reads. The sample comprises about 840,000 distinct CDR3 sequences, 35% to 40% of which are singletons, and 7% to 10% rests with the top ten. The source material was blood. These receptors were collected from a man aged 18-30 years with Graves' hyperthyroidism. Each CDR3 is given with its conserved first and last residue.

V	J	CDR3
TRBV20-1	TRBJ2-7	CSASSGRYYEQYF
TRBV29-1	TRBJ1-5	CSVVGQGLQHF
TRBV3-1	TRBJ1-1	CASRGQPEAPEAFF
TRBV7-8	TRBJ2-5	CASSQEGLAGQETQYF
TRBV7-2	TRBJ2-7	CASSPFWNYEQYF
TRBV12-3/TRBV12-4	TRBJ1-2	CASSSPLEGYTF
TRBV2	TRBJ1-5	CASMASQQPQHF
TRBV6-1	TRBJ1-4	CASSDGAQGRGLEKLFF
TRBV20-1	TRBJ2-7	CSAEYSGTAYEQYF
TRBV11-2	TRBJ1-1	CASSQDRDTMRSGAFF
TRBV29-1	TRBJ2-2	CSVAGAGAGELFF
TRBV13	TRBJ1-2	CASSWTVSGYGYTF
TRBV13	TRBJ2-5	CASSLGENVRETQYF
TRBV7-9	TRBJ2-6	CASSLVFSGANVLTF
TRBV4-1	TRBJ1-2	CASSQEGLYGYTF
TRBV9	TRBJ1-5	CASSPASGGNQPQHF
TRBV2	TRBJ1-6	CASSEGQPFSHSPLHF
TRBV20-1	TRBJ2-6	CSARKSGANVLTF
TRBV7-2	TRBJ2-7	CASSRRRGDYEQYF
TRBV2	TRBJ2-1	CASSEGSVYNEQFF
TRBV29-1	TRBJ2-3	CSDRQGPSTDTQYF
TRBV7-7	TRBJ2-5	CASRRRLAGGETQYF
TRBV6-1	TRBJ1-2	CASRDLLTYGYTF
TRBV7-8	TRBJ2-7	CASSFLDRARGEQYF
TRBV7-2	TRBJ1-6	CASSPTGRSYNSPLHF
TRBV20-1	TRBJ1-1	CSARDIKGDGTEAFF
TRBV25-1	TRBJ1-2	CASSEGTGTNGYTF
TRBV2	TRBJ2-1	CASSPTGDNEQFF
TRBV15	TRBJ2-5	CATSPGGAGQETQYF
TRBV20-1	TRBJ2-5	CSVQGAGETQYF
TRBV13	TRBJ1-6	CASSSDPTSPLHF
TRBV19	TRBJ1-5	CASRGTGSSNQPQHF
TRBV7-3	TRBJ1-4	CASSFQPGTYGEKLFF
TRBV11-2	TRBJ1-1	CASRVIGGGEAFF
TRBV19	TRBJ2-2	CASSRGRASGELFF
TRBV9	TRBJ2-2	CASSVFQEDTGELFF
TRBV19	TRBJ2-7	CASSISLQGVYEQYF
TRBV2	TRBJ2-1	CASRGSPLEQFF
TRBV5-8	TRBJ2-5	CASSQMTGSETQYF
TRBV10-3	TRBJ2-2	CAISGQTGELFF
TRBV12-3/TRBV12-4	TRBJ1-4	CASRKSDGATNEKLFF
TRBV5-1	TRBJ2-7	CASSAGLAFSYEQYF
TRBV29-1	TRBJ2-7	CSVDFRRSGSEQYF
TRBV7-2	TRBJ2-5	CASSFSTQETQYF
TRBV12-3/TRBV12-4	TRBJ1-5	CASSPGQGVQPHHF
TRBV11-2	TRBJ1-1	CASSLRSDASEAFF
TRBV7-8	TRBJ1-1	CASRDWNTEAFF
TRBV6-1	TRBJ2-6	CASRGRSSGANVLTF
TRBV20-1	TRBJ2-7	CSASRTSGIYEQHF
TRBV14	TRBJ1-6	CASSLSGEDSPLHF
TRBV6-5	TRBJ1-3	CASSPGSNTIYF
TRBV7-3	TRBJ2-7	CASSSLPRRELAGFYEQYF
TRBV29-1	TRBJ1-1	CSVLWGAGNTEAFF
TRBV2	TRBJ1-5	CASSPPGGDQPQHF
TRBV29-1	TRBJ2-7	CSVEGQAYEQYF
TRBV12-3/TRBV12-4	TRBJ2-7	CASNLVGLGYEQDF
TRBV6-5	TRBJ1-2	CASSHRQGYGYTF
TRBV7-2	TRBJ1-5	CASSLGVGLDALIQHF
TRBV10-3	TRBJ1-3	CAISGTGVAGNTIYF